These T cell receptor beta chains were read from a single sample in a study of technical replicates of blood from a few donors. Sequencing used immunoSEQ multiplex PCR; TCRdb keeps in-frame clones, though not all of them. This sample yields some 83,000 clones, of which approximately 90% are seen a single time; over 0.2% belongs to the top ten. Sequenced material: T cells isolated from PBMCs. The receptors come from a human donor in good health. Each CDR3 is given with its conserved first and last residue. A D gene is named only where the DNA matches it firmly. Rows give clone size only sometimes, using once, few, many, or a class for an expanded clone.

NA,14,TRBJ2-5,TRBD2,TRBV5-1,TGCGCCAGCAGCTGGGGGAGGGGTCGGGAGACCCAGTACTTC,CASSWGRGRETQYF
NA,17,TRBJ2-3,NA,TRBV4-1,TGCGCCAGCAGCCAAGATCCTACAGCTTCTAGCACAGATACGCAGTATTTT,CASSQDPTASSTDTQYF
NA,17,TRBJ1-6,TRBD1,TRBV19,TGTGCCAGTAGTAAGGGACAGGGGGCTCGCCGGAATTCACCCCTCCACTTT,CASSKGQGARRNSPLHF
NA,14,TRBJ2-7,TRBD2,TRBV7-9,TGTGCCAGCAGCTTAGCGGGAGGGTTAGACGAGCAGTACTTC,CASSLAGGLDEQYF
once,14,TRBJ2-7,TRBD2,TRBV4-1,TGCGCCAGCAGCCCGGGGACTAGGCGGGACGAGCAGTACTTC,CASSPGTRRDEQYF
once,12,TRBJ2-1,NA,TRBV7-9,TGTGCCGAGCAGGGGATGTTCAATGAGCAGTTCTTC,CAEQGMFNEQFF
NA,14,TRBJ2-1,NA,TRBV25-1,TGTGCCAGCAGTGAACGAAACACGCAGGATGAGCAGTTCTTC,CASSERNTQDEQFF
NA,14,TRBJ1-1,NA,TRBV7-9,TGTGCCAGCGGTCGACAGATACTGAACACTGAAGCTTTCTTT,CASGRQILNTEAFF
NA,15,TRBJ2-7,NA,TRBV4-1,TGCGCCAGCAGCCAAGGGGACAAAGAAGTTGACGAGCAGTACTTC,CASSQGDKEVDEQYF
once,17,TRBJ2-3,TRBD2,TRBV6-1,TGTGCCAGCAGCGAAATTTATCTAGCGGGATTCACAGATACGCAGTATTTT,CASSEIYLAGFTDTQYF
NA,15,TRBJ2-7,NA,TRBV27,TGTGCCAGCAGTTTATCGGTGACGGGGACCTACGAGCAGTACTTC,CASSLSVTGTYEQYF
NA,15,TRBJ1-3,NA,TRBV6-5,TGTGCCAGCAGTCCCGGGACACTCTCTGGAAACACCATATATTTT,CASSPGTLSGNTIYF
NA,11,TRBJ2-7,NA,TRBV5-1,TGCGCCCAACCGAGCTCCTACGAGCAGTACTTC,CAQPSSYEQYF
NA,18,TRBJ1-5,NA,TRBV2,TGTGCCAGCAGTGTGCTCCACCCAGGCACCTATAGCAATCAGCCCCAGCATTTT,CASSVLHPGTYSNQPQHF
NA,15,TRBJ2-3,NA,TRBV14,TGTGCCAGCAGCCAAGATTACACGATGGCAGATACGCAGTATTTT,CASSQDYTMADTQYF
NA,15,TRBJ2-7,TRBD1,TRBV5-1,TGCGCCAGCAGCTTGGCCGAGACAGGGAACCACGAGCAGTACTTC,CASSLAETGNHEQYF
NA,14,TRBJ2-3,NA,TRBV2,TGTGCCAGCAGCGATGCGCGGGGTGGCGATACGCAGTATTTT,CASSDARGGDTQYF
NA,13,TRBJ1-5,NA,TRBV19,TGTGCCAGTAGCGGGGGTGTCCATCAGCCCCAGCATTTT,CASSGGVHQPQHF
NA,13,TRBJ2-1,NA,TRBV6-1,TGTGCCAGCAAGCGGACCTCCTACAATGAGCAGTTCTTC,CASKRTSYNEQFF
NA,16,TRBJ1-3,NA,TRBV11-3,TGTGCCAGCAGCTCATCAAGTCTGGGGGACAGAAACACCATATATTTT,CASSSSSLGDRNTIYF
NA,18,TRBJ1-1,NA,TRBV5-1,TGCGCCAGCAGCTTGGCGGGGCTTTTGTGGGGGCGCAAATTTGAAGCTTTCTTT,CASSLAGLLWGRKFEAFF
NA,15,TRBJ2-7,TRBD1,TRBV2,TGTGCCAGCAGTGTGACAGGGGGCCCCCCTTACGAGCAGTACTTC,CASSVTGGPPYEQYF
NA,15,TRBJ1-1,TRBD1,TRBV5-4,TGTGCCAGCAGCCCCGGGACAGACAGAAGGACTGAAGCTTTCTTT,CASSPGTDRRTEAFF
NA,14,TRBJ2-1,TRBD1,TRBV5-1,TGCGCCAGCAGCAGCGGACAGGGGGCCAATGAGCAGTTCTTC,CASSSGQGANEQFF
NA,15,TRBJ2-5,NA,TRBV4-1,TGCGCCAGCAGCCAAGTAGAGGGGGCGGGGGAGACCCAGTACTTC,CASSQVEGAGETQYF
once,16,TRBJ1-1,NA,TRBV9,TGTGCCAGCAGCCACCCAAAACAGGGAATGAACACTGAAGCTTTCTTT,CASSHPKQGMNTEAFF